A single T cell receptor beta chain is shown here with its context. This clonotype was found a few times. Its antigen is not yet known. One base away there is no much larger clone; base qualities are not given. This sample was included in a study of glioma-infiltrating T cells (dated by TCRdb to the mid-2010s). About the investigation overall: Low-grade gliomas were WHO grade II oligodendrogliomas or astrocytomas, and glioblastomas were WHO grade IV tumors sampled at initial rather than recurrent diagnosis. Dexamethasone was administered to glioma patients for six or fewer days before surgery. Blood libraries targeted roughly 4- to 10-fold sequencing coverage of about a million peripheral T cells. Sequencing of TCR alpha- and beta-chain repertoires was performed on glioma tissue, on non-neoplastic brain tissue, and on matched peripheral blood mononuclear cells. To measure divergence between tissue and blood T-cell populations, each tissue-infiltrating repertoire was compared with the peripheral blood repertoire of the same patient. The paired cohort comprised three low-grade glioma patients, several primary glioblastoma patients and three non-glioma patients contributing non-neoplastic brain tissue.

The V end gives up 6 bases and the J end 4 bases, leaving 8 bases in the junction not matched to a gene. Including cysteine and phenylalanine, the CDR3 has 13 amino acids. The only DNA kept is the CDR3, 39 bases in frame from the first base. The germline V gene (reference sequence) sets CDR1 to DFQATT and CDR2 to SNEGSKA. Immediately after resection, surgical brain or tumor specimens were cryofrozen in liquid nitrogen, with peripheral blood cells collected concurrently. Study-wide findings and limitations: Group comparisons were based on small numbers of patients: three non-neoplastic, three low-grade glioma and seven to nine glioblastoma patients. Very few CDR3 sequences were shared between tissue and blood, attributed to high CDR3 diversity and limited sampling. A signature set of shared blood CDR3 motifs marked patients with low tissue-blood divergence and was depleted in highly divergent patients. In non-neoplastic patients, VJ-independent divergence between tissue and blood fell below expectation, whereas in all gliomas, and especially in low-grade gliomas, the divergence rose above expectation.

TCR alpha and beta CDR3 regions were amplified with the iRepertoire nested amplicon-rescue multiplex PCR (arm-PCR) platform from RNA. For one-step reverse transcription and amplification, roughly 100-450 ng of tissue mRNA or PBMC total RNA was used as input. Following bead purification, Illumina adapters were added by a secondary multiplex PCR, and the libraries were gel-purified between 200 and 400 bp. The libraries contained internal 6-nucleotide barcodes that were used for demultiplexing. Libraries were sequenced on an Illumina MiSeq with 2x220 or 2x250 nucleotide paired-end reads. Regarding the original processing steps: Paired reads were merged using FLASH 1.2.11 and were aligned to the GRCh37 human genome using BWA-MEM, after which TRA and TRB reads were extracted. An IMGT-derived reference of cassette sequences and CDR3 motifs, with pseudogenes included, was used for V and J assignment. Reads were translated in three frames, and productive CDR3s were defined by a C…FGXG motif without stop codons. Clonotypes were defined as unique combinations of V-J cassette pair and CDR3 amino acid sequence. Hamming distance filtering was applied to reads, with thresholds set by the sequence error rate of each sample in mapped regions. In TCRdb, the public reads were trimmed at Q25 with fastp and aligned with MiXCR, with productive beta chains retained. Rows with one shared CDR3 protein collapse into an entry with the most common genes and DNA. For this entry, the V and J calls and clone size follow TCRdb and not the study's own pipeline. The sample yields 300,000 to 450,000 distinct CDR3 sequences; around 45% were counted once. Jointly, the top ten make up around 11% of the sample.

This TCR derives from a human donor with low-grade glioma or glioblastoma, undergoing nonglioma brain surgery, or in good health (not recorded which). Sequenced sample: glioma tissue, nonneoplastic brain tissue, or PBMCs (not recorded which). The V and J genes are TRBV20-1 and TRBJ1-2, with 7 bases aligning to TRBD1. The sequenced DNA: TGCAGTGCCAACAAACAGGGGTTCTATGGCTACACCTTC. This codes for CSANKQGFYGYTF.